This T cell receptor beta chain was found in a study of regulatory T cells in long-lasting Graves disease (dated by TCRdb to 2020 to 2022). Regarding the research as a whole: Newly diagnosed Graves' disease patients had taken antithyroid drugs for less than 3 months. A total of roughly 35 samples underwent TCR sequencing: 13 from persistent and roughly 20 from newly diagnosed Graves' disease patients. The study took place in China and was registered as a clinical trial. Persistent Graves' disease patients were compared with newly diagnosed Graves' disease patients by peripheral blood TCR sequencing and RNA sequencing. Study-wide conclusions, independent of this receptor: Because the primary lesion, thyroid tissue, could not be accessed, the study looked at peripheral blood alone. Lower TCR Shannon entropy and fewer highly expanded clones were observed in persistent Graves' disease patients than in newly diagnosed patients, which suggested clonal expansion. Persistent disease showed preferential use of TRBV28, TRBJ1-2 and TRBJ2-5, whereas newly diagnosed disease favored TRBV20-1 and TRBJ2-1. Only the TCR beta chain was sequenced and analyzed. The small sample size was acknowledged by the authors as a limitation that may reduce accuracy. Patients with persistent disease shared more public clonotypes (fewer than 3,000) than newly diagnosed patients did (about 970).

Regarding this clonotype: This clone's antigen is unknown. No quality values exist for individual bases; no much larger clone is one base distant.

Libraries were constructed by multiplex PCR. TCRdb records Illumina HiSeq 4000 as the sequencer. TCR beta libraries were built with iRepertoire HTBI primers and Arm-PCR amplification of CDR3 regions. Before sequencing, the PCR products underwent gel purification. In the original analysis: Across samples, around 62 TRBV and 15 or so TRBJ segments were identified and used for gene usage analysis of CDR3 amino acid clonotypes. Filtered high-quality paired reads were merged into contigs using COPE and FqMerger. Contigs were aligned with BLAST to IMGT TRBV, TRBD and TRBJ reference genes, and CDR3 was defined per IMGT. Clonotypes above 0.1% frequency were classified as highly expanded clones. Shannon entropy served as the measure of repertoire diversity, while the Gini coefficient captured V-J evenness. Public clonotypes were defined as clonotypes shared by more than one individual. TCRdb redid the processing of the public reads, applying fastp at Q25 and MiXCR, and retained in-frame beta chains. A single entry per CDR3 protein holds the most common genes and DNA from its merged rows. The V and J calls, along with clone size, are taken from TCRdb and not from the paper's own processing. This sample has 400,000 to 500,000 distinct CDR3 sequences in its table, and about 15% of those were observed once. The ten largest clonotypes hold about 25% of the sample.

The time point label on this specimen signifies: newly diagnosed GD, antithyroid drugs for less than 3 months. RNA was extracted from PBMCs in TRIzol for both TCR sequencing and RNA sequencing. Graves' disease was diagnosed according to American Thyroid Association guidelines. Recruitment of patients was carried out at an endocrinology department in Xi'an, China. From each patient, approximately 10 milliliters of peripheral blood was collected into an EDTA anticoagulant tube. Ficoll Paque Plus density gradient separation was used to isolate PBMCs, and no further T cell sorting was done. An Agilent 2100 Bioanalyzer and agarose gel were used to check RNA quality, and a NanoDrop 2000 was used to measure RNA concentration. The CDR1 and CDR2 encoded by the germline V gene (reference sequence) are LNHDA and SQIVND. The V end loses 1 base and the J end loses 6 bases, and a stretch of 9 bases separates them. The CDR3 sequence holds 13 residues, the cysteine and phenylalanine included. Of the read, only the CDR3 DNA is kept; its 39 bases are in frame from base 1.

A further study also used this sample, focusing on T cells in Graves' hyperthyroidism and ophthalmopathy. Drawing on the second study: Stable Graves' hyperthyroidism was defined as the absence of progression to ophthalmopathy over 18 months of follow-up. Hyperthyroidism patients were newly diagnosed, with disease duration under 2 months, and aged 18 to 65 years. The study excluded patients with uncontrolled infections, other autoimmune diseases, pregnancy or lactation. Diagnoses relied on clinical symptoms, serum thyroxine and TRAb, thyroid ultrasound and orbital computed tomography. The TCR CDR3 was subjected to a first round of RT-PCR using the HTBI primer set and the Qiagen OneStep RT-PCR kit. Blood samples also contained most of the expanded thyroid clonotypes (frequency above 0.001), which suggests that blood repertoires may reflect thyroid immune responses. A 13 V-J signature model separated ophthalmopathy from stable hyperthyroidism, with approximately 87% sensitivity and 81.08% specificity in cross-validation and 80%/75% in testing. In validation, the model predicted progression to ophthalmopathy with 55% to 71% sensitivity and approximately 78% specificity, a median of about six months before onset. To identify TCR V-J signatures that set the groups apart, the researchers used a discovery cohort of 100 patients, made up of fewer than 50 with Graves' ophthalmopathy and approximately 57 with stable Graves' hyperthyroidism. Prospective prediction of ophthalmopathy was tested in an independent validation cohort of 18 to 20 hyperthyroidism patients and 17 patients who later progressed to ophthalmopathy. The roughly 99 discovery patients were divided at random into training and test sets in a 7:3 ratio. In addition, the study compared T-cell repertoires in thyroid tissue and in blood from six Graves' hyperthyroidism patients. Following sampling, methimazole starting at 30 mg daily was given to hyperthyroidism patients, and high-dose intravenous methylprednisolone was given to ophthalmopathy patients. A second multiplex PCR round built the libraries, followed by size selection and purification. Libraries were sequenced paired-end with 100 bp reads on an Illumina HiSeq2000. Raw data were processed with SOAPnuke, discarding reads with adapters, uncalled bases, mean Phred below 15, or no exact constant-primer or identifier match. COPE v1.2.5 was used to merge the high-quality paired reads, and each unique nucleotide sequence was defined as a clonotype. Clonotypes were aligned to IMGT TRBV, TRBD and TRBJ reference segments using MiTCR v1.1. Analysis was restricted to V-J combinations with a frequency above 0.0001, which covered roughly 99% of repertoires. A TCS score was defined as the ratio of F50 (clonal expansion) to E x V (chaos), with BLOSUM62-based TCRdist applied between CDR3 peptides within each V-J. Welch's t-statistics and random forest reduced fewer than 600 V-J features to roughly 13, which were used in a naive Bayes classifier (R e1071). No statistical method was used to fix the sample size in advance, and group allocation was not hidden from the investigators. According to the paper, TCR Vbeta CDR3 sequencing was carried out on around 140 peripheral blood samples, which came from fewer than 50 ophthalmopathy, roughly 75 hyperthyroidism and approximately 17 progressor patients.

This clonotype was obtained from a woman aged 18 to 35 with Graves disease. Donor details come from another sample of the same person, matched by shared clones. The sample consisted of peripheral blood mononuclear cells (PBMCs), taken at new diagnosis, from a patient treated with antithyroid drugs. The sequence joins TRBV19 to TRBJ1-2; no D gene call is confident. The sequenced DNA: TGTGCCAGTAGTATAGCGGCAGTTGATGGCTACACCTTC. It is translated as CASSIAAVDGYTF.